The clone carrying this T cell receptor beta chain was counted ten times or more. This entry comes from a study of T cells in Graves' hyperthyroidism and ophthalmopathy. Authors of the study amplified TCR beta CDR3 regions from RNA transcripts. TCR CDR3 underwent first-round RT-PCR with the HTBI primer set. TCRdb processed the multiplex PCR reads anew with MiXCR; each CDR3 protein has one entry. The data show 500,000 to 650,000 distinct CDR3 sequences, 15% to 20% seen once. J was trimmed by 5 bases and V by 5 bases; bases with no gene match: 15. Germline-derived CDR1 and CDR2 are SGHAT and FQNNGV. This CDR3 is 18 amino acids long.

The sequencing input was blood. The receptor was derived from a man aged 40-49 years with Graves' ophthalmopathy. This chain links TRBV11-2 with TRBJ2-1; TRBD1 matches 10 bases. The CDR3 here is CASSRTMSRDRGDNEQFF. DNA for the CDR3: TGTGCCAGCAGCCGAACCATGTCTCGGGACAGGGGTGACAATGAGCAGTTCTTC.